One and the same sample provided the 9 T cell receptor beta chains below, sequenced in a study of CD8 T cells in ankylosing spondylitis. TCRdb analysed the 5' RACE reads with MiXCR anew, one entry per CDR3 protein. The sample has about 220,000 distinct CDR3 sequences; more than 9% are singletons. Sequencing was carried out using blood, either unsorted or a sorted T cell fraction (not recorded which). Receptor source: a male donor with ankylosing spondylitis or in good health (not recorded which).

This clonotype has only a few counts. V gene TRBV5-1 combines with J gene TRBJ1-2; 7 positions agree with TRBD1. V was clipped by 4 bases and J by 4 bases; unmatched bases: 13. Germline CDR1 SGHRS, CDR2 YFSETQ. The CDR3 runs to 16 residues. Written as DNA, the CDR3 is TGCGCCAGCAGCCCATCCGGGGACAGAGGCGGCTATGGCTACACCTTC. Amino acid sequence: CASSPSGDRGGYGYTF.

In this sample, this clonotype turned up many times. The chain links TRBV20-1 to TRBJ2-4; no firm D call. CDR3 size: 15 residues. V was clipped by 0 bases and J by 2 bases, with 11 bases between them. Germline-derived CDR1 and CDR2 are DFQATT and SNEGSKA (reference sequence). CDR3 DNA sequence: TGCAGTGCTAGAGATATTGCAGACCCCAAAAACATTCAGTACTTC. This gives the protein CSARDIADPKNIQYF.

This clonotype was detected ten times or more. The chain employs TRBV5-1 and TRBJ1-4, with a possible D match to TRBD1 (6 bases). V lost 4 bases and J lost 0, with 13 bases in between. Germline V CDR1 and CDR2: SGHRS, YFSETQ. The CDR3 loop spans 16 amino acids. CDR3 nucleotides: TGCGCCAGCAGCCCGAGGACAGCCTCAACTAATGAAAAACTGTTTTTT. Its translation is CASSPRTASTNEKLFF.

Ten or more counts support this clonotype. The chain combines TRBV20-1 with TRBJ2-1, with 8 bases aligning to TRBD2. V lost 6 bases to trimming and J lost 3 bases; unmatched junction nucleotides: 16. Germline V CDR1 and CDR2: DFQATT, SNEGSKA (reference sequence). The length of the CDR3 is 17 residues. For the CDR3, the DNA is TGCAGTGCCATTAGCAGAGCGGGGACTAGGGGCTACAATGAGCAGTTCTTC. Translating it yields CSAISRAGTRGYNEQFF.

This clonotype was seen repeatedly, ten times or more. J is TRBJ2-7 and V is TRBV6-1; tentative D call: TRBD1 (5 bases). The CDR3 length is 13 residues. Germline V gene lookup returns CDR1 MNHNS and CDR2 SASEGT. V gave up 7 bases and J gave up 4 bases, with 14 bases separating them. CDR3 coding DNA: TGTGCCAGCAAGGCGCAGGGTTCTTACGAGCAGTACTTC. This gives the protein CASKAQGSYEQYF.

The CDR3 region has the DNA TGTGCCAGCAGCTTATCAGGGGCTAGGGAGCATGAGCAGTTCTTC. This encodes CASSLSGAREHEQFF. This chain joins TRBV7-3 and TRBJ2-1; D may be TRBD1 (6 bases). This CDR3 contains 15 residues. Trimming pared 2 bases from V and 8 bases from J, leaving 16 bases between. CDR1 and CDR2 (germline): SGHTA, FQGTGA.

The sample holds many counts of this clonotype. The rearrangement uses TRBV5-1 and TRBJ1-2; TRBD1 matches 10 bases. CDR3 length: 15 residues. J was trimmed by 5 bases and V by 4 bases; bases with no gene match: 8. Germline CDR1 and CDR2: SGHRS and YFSETQ. The CDR3 coding sequence is TGCGCCAGCAGCCAGCCGGGACAGGGGTCATATGGCTACACCTTC. Translated: CASSQPGQGSYGYTF.

This chain links TRBV6-5 with TRBJ2-7; maybe TRBD2 (6 bases). Germline values: CDR1 MNHEY, CDR2 SVGAGI. The length of the CDR3 is 17 residues. Trimming left V 4 bases short and J 0 bases short, with 19 bases between. CDR3 sequence: CASSSDRRGGRSYEQYF. The CDR3 nucleotides read TGTGCCAGCAGTTCCGACCGGAGGGGAGGACGCTCCTACGAGCAGTACTTC.

The chain recombines TRBV16 with TRBJ1-5; no clear D gene. The V end was cut by 4 bases, the J end by 9 bases, with 13 bases between. The germline V gene has CDR1 KGHSY and CDR2 FQNENV. The CDR3 consists of 13 residues. The CDR3 reads CASSPRDVWPQHF. The CDR3 DNA reads as TGTGCCAGCAGCCCACGGGATGTTTGGCCCCAGCATTTT. Variable domain in full (rest from reference TRBV16 and TRBJ1-5): GEEVAQTPKHLVRGEGQKAKLYCAPIKGHSYVFWYQQVLKNEFKFLISFQNENVFDETGMPKERFSAKCLPNSPCSLEIQATKLEDSAVYFCASSPRDVWPQHFGDGTRLSIL.